These 19 T cell receptor beta chains share one sample of origin, sequenced in a study of blood T cell repertoires in COVID-19 (dated by TCRdb to the early 2020s). Library preparation used the immunoSEQ multiplex PCR assay. As stored in TCRdb, this immuneACCESS dataset retains in-frame rearrangements with V and J assigned. A fraction of the clones does not appear; measured against another copy, unresolved V genes explain less than half of the discrepancy, and the remainder lacks a known reason. A total of 150,000 or so clones appear in this sample, more than 80% of them only once. The ten largest clones take up roughly 0.51% of the sample. The sequenced material came from peripheral blood. The origin of the receptors is a man over 45 with acute or convalescent COVID-19.

The chain has TRBV28 and TRBJ1-2; D unclear. Germline CDR1 and CDR2: MDHEN and SYDVKM. The CDR3 has 11 residues. CDR3 bases: TGTGTTGTGGTAGCTAACTATGGCTACACCTTC. It codes for CVVVANYGYTF.

This chain joins TRBV2 and TRBJ2-7; D is ambiguous. V lost 4 bases to trimming and J lost 3 bases, with 13 bases between them. The germline gives CDR1 SNHLY, CDR2 FYNNEI. The CDR3 consists of 14 residues. The CDR3 DNA follows: TGTGCCAGCAGTGTTTCCATCTCGGGCTACGAGCAGTACTTC. Its protein is CASSVSISGYEQYF.

J is TRBJ1-6 and V is TRBV6-1, with TRBD1 matching over 8 bases. The CDR3 runs to 15 residues. V shed 2 bases, J shed 5 bases, and the junction held 2 bases outside the gene matches. Germline values: CDR1 MNHNS, CDR2 SASEGT. CDR3 coding DNA: TGTGCCAGCAGTGAAAGGACAGGGCATAATTCACCCCTCCACTTT. Residues: CASSERTGHNSPLHF.

The V and J genes are TRBV14 and TRBJ2-2; the D gene is possibly TRBD2 (5 bases). Trimming took 1 base from V and 3 from J, leaving 9 bases between them. CDR3 length equals 15 residues. Germline CDR1 reads SGHDN; CDR2 reads FVKESK. CDR3: CASSQGRVDTGELFF. The CDR3, as DNA: TGTGCCAGCAGCCAAGGGCGGGTGGACACCGGGGAGCTGTTTTTT.

This chain links TRBV7-2 with TRBJ1-4; no firm D call. The ends were cut back, 2 bases at V and 3 bases at J, with 13 bases in the middle. Germline CDR1 and CDR2: SGHTA and FQGNSA. This CDR3 spans 16 amino acids. The CDR3 sequence is CASSLMGASSNEKLFF. The CDR3 DNA reads as TGTGCCAGCAGCTTAATGGGAGCGAGTTCTAATGAAAAACTGTTTTTT.

The chain combines TRBV11-2 with TRBJ2-2, with a tentative D call TRBD1 (5 bases). Trimming took 0 bases from V and 6 from J, leaving 5 bases between them. This CDR3 has 13 amino acids. CDR1 and CDR2 (germline): SGHAT, FQNNGV. The CDR3 spells CASSLEQAGELFF. The CDR3 nucleotides read TGTGCCAGCAGCTTAGAACAGGCCGGGGAGCTGTTTTTT. Full variable domain (rest looked up from reference TRBV11-2 and TRBJ2-2): EAGVAQSPRYKIIEKRQSVAFWCNPISGHATLYWYQQILGQGPKLLIQFQNNGVVDDSQLPKDRFSAERLKGVDSTLKIQPAKLEDSAVYLCASSLEQAGELFFGEGSRLTVL.

Details on this clone: This sample also contains other DNA sequences that code for the same CDR3. The chain recombines TRBV3-1 (or the pseudogene TRBV3-2) with TRBJ1-5; TRBD1 is a possible D gene (5 bases). This CDR3 is built from 13 residues. Germline lookup yields CDR1 LGHDT and CDR2 YNNKEL (reference sequence). V lost 2 bases and J lost 4, with 6 bases in between. CDR3 nucleotides: TGTGCCAGCAGCCAACAGGGAAATCAGCCCCAGCATTTT. It codes for CASSQQGNQPQHF.

The V gene is TRBV7-2, the J gene TRBJ1-1, with 8 positions matching TRBD1. Trimming at V came to 5 bases and at J to 11 bases, leaving 16 bases not matched to a gene. The length of the CDR3 is 15 residues. Germline V CDR1 and CDR2: SGHTA, FQGNSA. CDR3 sequence (DNA): TGTGCCAGCAGCCCATACCTGGACAGGGCAGGTTGGGCTTTCTTT. Its translation: CASSPYLDRAGWAFF.

This clone was seen once. The gene calls are TRBV5-6 and TRBJ2-3, with unresolved D. Looked up from germline, CDR1 is SGHDT and CDR2 is YYEEEE. This CDR3 contains 17 residues. V dropped 3 bases and J dropped 1 base, with 18 bases sitting between them. The CDR3 region has the DNA TGTGCCAGCAGCTCCATTTTCGCCCACATGGGCACAGATACGCAGTATTTT. Translation: CASSSIFAHMGTDTQYF. Looking up the rest from reference TRBV5-6 and TRBJ2-3 gives the full variable domain: DAGVTQSPTHLIKTRGQQVTLRCSPKSGHDTVSWYQQALGQGPQFIFQYYEEEERQRGNFPDRFSGHQFPNYSSELNVNALLLGDSALYLCASSSIFAHMGTDTQYFGPGTRLTVL.

V gene TRBV29-1 combines with J gene TRBJ1-5, with unresolved D. Between the trimmed V and J ends, which lost 4 bases and 7 bases, there was a span of 11 bases. This CDR3 has 12 residues. Germline CDR1 SQVTM, CDR2 ANQGSEA. DNA of the CDR3: TGCAGCGTTGGGGCCCCCGGACAGCCCCAGCATTTT. It encodes CSVGAPGQPQHF.

The chain employs TRBV9 and TRBJ2-1, with 12 bases identical to TRBD2. CDR3 size: 15 residues. From germline, CDR1 is SGDLS and CDR2 YYNGEE. J gave up 5 bases and V 4 bases, and 4 bases lay outside the gene matches. CDR3 nucleotide sequence: TGTGCCAGCAGCACCCGACTAGCGGGAGACAATGAGCAGTTCTTC. It yields the protein CASSTRLAGDNEQFF.

V gene TRBV25-1 combines with J gene TRBJ2-1; D is unresolved. V was pared by 4 bases and J by 0 bases, with 7 bases between. This CDR3 region has 14 residues. Germline V CDR1 and CDR2: MGHDK, SYGVNS. The CDR3: CASSVVNSYNEQFF. DNA for the CDR3: TGTGCCAGCAGTGTTGTAAACTCCTACAATGAGCAGTTCTTC.

V is TRBV10-2 and J is TRBJ2-7; D remains unclear. CDR3 size: 13 residues. The germline V gene encodes CDR1 WSHSY and CDR2 SAAADI. V gave up 4 bases and J gave up 3 bases, with 10 bases separating them. This CDR3 reads CASSAGSYYEQYF. CDR3 nucleotide sequence: TGCGCCAGCAGTGCAGGCAGTTACTACGAGCAGTACTTC.

The gene calls are TRBV5-6 and TRBJ2-5; 8 bases match TRBD2. Unmatched junction bases numbered 4, after V lost 4 bases and J lost 5 bases. Germline V lookup: CDR1 SGHDT, CDR2 YYEEEE. CDR3 length: 13 residues. The CDR3 region has the DNA TGTGCCAGCAGCCCCGTAGCGGGGGAGACCCAGTACTTC. Amino acids: CASSPVAGETQYF.

The chain uses TRBV4-1 and TRBJ1-1; 7 bases fit TRBD1. The germline V gene has CDR1 MGHRA and CDR2 YSYEKL. The CDR3 consists of 19 residues. Trimming at V came to 0 bases and at J to 3 bases, leaving 16 bases not matched to a gene. CDR3 in DNA: TGCGCCAGCAGCCAAGACAATGACAGGGTCCAGAGTATGTACACTGAAGCTTTCTTT. Amino acids: CASSQDNDRVQSMYTEAFF.

This chain uses TRBV7-9 with TRBJ1-4, with TRBD1 as a possible D gene (6 bases). This CDR3 has 15 residues. The germline V gene encodes CDR1 SEHNR and CDR2 FQNEAQ (reference sequence). V was pared by 1 base and J by 4 bases, with 10 bases between. In nucleotides, the CDR3 is TGTGCCAGCAGCTTAGTGACAGGTCTTAATGAAAAACTGTTTTTT. As protein: CASSLVTGLNEKLFF.

The genes are TRBV29-1 and TRBJ1-4; 10 nucleotides align to TRBD1. The germline gives CDR1 SQVTM, CDR2 ANQGSEA. The CDR3 contains 14 residues. V was pared by 7 bases and J by 7 bases, with 9 bases of the junction left unmatched. DNA for the CDR3: TGCAGCGCCAAGGGACAGGGGAGGGGTGAAAAACTGTTTTTT. The encoded protein is CSAKGQGRGEKLFF. The variable domain in full, completed from reference TRBV29-1 and TRBJ1-4, reads SAVISQKPSRDICQRGTSLTIQCQVDSQVTMMFWYRQQPGQSLTLIATANQGSEATYESGFVIDKFPISRPNLTFSTLTVSNMSPEDSSIYLCSAKGQGRGEKLFFGSGTQLSVL.

This sequence joins TRBV5-1 and TRBJ2-7; D uncertain. Germline CDR1 is SGHRS and CDR2 is YFSETQ. The CDR3 contains 15 residues. V was pared by 0 bases and J by 3 bases, with 13 bases between. This CDR3 reads CASSLERHSSYEQYF. DNA for the CDR3: TGCGCCAGCAGCTTGGAGCGCCATTCGAGCTACGAGCAGTACTTC.

CDR3: CASSPPPGVFTYGYTF. The CDR3 DNA reads as TGTGCCAGCTCACCCCCACCAGGGGTTTTTACCTATGGCTACACCTTC. The rearrangement links TRBV18 to TRBJ1-2; TRBD1 is a possible D gene (6 bases). V lost 3 bases, J lost 4 bases, and 18 bases lay in between. The germline V gene encodes CDR1 KGHSH and CDR2 LQKENI. There are 16 residues in the CDR3.